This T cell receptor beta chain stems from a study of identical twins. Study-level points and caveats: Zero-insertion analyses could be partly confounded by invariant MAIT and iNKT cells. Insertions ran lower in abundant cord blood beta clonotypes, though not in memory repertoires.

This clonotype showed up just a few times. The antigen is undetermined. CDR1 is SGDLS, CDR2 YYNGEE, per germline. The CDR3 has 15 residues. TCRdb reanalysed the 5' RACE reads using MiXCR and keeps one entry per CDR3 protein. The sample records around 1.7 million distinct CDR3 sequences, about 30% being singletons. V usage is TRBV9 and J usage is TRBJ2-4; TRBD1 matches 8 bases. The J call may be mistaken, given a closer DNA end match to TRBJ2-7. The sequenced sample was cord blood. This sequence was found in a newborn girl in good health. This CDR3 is CASSDGTGGSYEQYF. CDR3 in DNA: TGTGCCAGCAGCGACGGGACAGGTGGGTCCTACGAGCAGTACTTC.